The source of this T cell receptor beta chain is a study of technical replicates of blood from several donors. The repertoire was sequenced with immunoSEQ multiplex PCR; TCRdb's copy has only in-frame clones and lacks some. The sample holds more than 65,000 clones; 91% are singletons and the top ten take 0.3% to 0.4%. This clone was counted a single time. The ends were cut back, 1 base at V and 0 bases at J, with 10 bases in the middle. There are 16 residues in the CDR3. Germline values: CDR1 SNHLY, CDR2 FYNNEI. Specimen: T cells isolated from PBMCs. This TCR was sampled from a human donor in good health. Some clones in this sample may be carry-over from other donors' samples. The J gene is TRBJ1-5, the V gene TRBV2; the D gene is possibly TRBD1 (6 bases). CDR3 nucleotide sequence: TGTGCCAGCAGTGAAGGGACAGTCCATAGCAATCAGCCCCAGCATTTT. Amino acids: CASSEGTVHSNQPQHF.